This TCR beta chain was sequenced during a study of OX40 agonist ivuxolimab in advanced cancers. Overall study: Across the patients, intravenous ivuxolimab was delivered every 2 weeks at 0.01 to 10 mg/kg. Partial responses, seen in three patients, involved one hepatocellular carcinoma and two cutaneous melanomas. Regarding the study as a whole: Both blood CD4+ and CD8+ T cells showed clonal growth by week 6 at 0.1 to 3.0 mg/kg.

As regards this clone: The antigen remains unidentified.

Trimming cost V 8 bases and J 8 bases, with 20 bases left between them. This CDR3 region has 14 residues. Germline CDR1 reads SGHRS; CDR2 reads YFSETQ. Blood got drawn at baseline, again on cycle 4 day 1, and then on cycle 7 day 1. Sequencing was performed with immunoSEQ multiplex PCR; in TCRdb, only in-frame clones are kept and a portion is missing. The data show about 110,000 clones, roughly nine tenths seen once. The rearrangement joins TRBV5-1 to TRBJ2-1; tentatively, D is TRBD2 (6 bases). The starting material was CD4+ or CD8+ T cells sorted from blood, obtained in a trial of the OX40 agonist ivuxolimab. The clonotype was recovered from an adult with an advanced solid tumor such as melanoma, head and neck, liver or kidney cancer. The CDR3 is CASRPGRQEDEQFF. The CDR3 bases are TGCGCCAGTCGTCCGGGGAGGCAGGAGGATGAGCAGTTCTTC.